This T cell receptor (beta chain) stems from a study of T cell repertoires in cytomegalovirus infection (dated by TCRdb to the late 2010s). General notes on the study: Recently identified HLA-C-restricted CMV epitopes, whose presentation resists viral immunomodulation, were targeted by peptide stimulations together with well-studied HLA-B-restricted epitopes. Because public TCR beta signatures pointed to carriage of CMV infection together with the matching HLA type, the HLA type of each donor mattered for the analysis.

CDR1 and CDR2 (MNHNS, SASEGT) derive from the germline V gene. Trimmed from V: 7 bases; trimmed from J: 1 base; junction bases lacking a gene match: 16. From cysteine to phenylalanine, the CDR3 is 18 amino acids long. The DNA shown is the 54-base CDR3, in frame from base 1. The sample's treatment or condition, from its label and the paper: in vitro stimulation with specific CMV peptide epitopes to enrich CMV-specific T cells. The sample holds a few counts of this clonotype. Which antigen it targets is not known. It has no much larger one-base neighbor in the sample; base qualities were not kept. The listed sequencing device is Illumina HiSeq 1500. TCRdb ran its own pipeline on the public reads, namely fastp trimming at Q25 and MiXCR clone calling, and kept in-frame beta chains. Here each entry gathers all rows of one CDR3 protein and keeps the most common genes and DNA. For this sample there are 62,000 or so distinct CDR3 sequences; roughly 21% appear just once. The ten biggest clones cover 60% to 75% of the sample.

What the research found in general, with its limitations: In the ex vivo response, HLA-C-restricted CMV-specific TCR beta clonotypes were dominant, and in two of eight donors the single most frequent clonotype came from this HLA-C-restricted group. In both this cohort and an independent cohort of several hundred donors, the cumulative frequency of public TCR beta family members distinguished carriers of CMV infection plus the relevant HLA type.

The chain couples TRBV6-1 to TRBJ2-1, with 7 bases in between that match TRBD2. Sequencing was performed on CD8+ T cells from cultured PBMCs, taken from culture after CMV antigen stimulation. The TCR originated in a human donor in good health (CMV status not recorded). Some clones in this sample may be carry-over from other donors' samples. The bases read TGTGCCAGCACTCCTTCCCCAGCGGGGCGACCTTCCTACAATGAGCAGTTCTTC. The encoded protein is CASTPSPAGRPSYNEQFF.